This entry lists 23 T cell receptor beta chains sequenced from one sample in a study of blood T cell repertoires in COVID-19. This table comes from immunoSEQ multiplex PCR, and its TCRdb copy is limited to in-frame clones, with some not included. Among about 110,000 clones listed, around 80% were seen once. Material: peripheral blood. These TCRs come from a human donor in a cohort sampled during active or convalescent COVID-19.

The J gene is TRBJ2-7, the V gene TRBV7-3; maybe TRBD1 (6 bases). Trimming shortened V by 2 bases and J by 3 bases, and 20 bases separated the two germline ends. Germline CDR1 is SGHTA and CDR2 is FQGTGA. The CDR3 sequence is 17 residues long. The CDR3 here is CASSLPVPGAFCYEQYF. DNA of the CDR3: TGTGCCAGCAGCTTACCTGTTCCAGGGGCCTTCTGCTACGAGCAGTACTTC.

V is TRBV7-9 and J is TRBJ2-2; D may be TRBD1 (5 bases). Germline V gene sequence: CDR1 SEHNR, CDR2 FQNEAQ (reference sequence). V was cut by 8 bases and J by 1 base, with 11 bases left in between. CDR3 length equals 14 residues. The CDR3 bases are TGTGCCAGCGATAACAGGCAGAACACCGGGGAGCTGTTTTTT. Translation gives CASDNRQNTGELFF. Full variable domain (rest looked up from reference TRBV7-9 and TRBJ2-2): DTGVSQNPRHKITKRGQNVTFRCDPISEHNRLYWYRQTLGQGPEFLTYFQNEAQLEKSRLLSDRFSAERPKGSFSTLEIQRTEQGDSAMYLCASDNRQNTGELFFGEGSRLTVL.

V gene TRBV28 combines with J gene TRBJ1-1; D is uncertain. Germline V CDR1 and CDR2: MDHEN, SYDVKM. CDR3 size: 14 residues. V gave up 6 bases and J gave up 1 base, with 12 bases separating them. The CDR3: CASRSLTWNTEAFF. For the CDR3, the DNA is TGTGCCAGCAGGTCCCTAACCTGGAACACTGAAGCTTTCTTT.

V gene TRBV21-1 combines with J gene TRBJ2-1; TRBD1, the D gene given by the table, was not confirmed from the DNA. TRBV21-1 is termed a pseudogene. This CDR3 comprises 16 residues. The CDR3: CASSKGPGPRDCEQFF. CDR3 sequence (DNA): TGTGCCAGCAGCAAAGGACCAGGGCCAAGGGATTGTGAGCAGTTCTTC.

The chain recombines TRBV11-3 with TRBJ2-1, with D hard to call. The ends were cut back, 1 base at V and 5 bases at J, with 6 bases in the middle. The length of the CDR3 is 13 residues. Per germline, CDR1 SGHNT and CDR2 YENEEA. CDR3 sequence (DNA): TGTGCCAGCAGCTTAGTCTACCACAATGAGCAGTTCTTC. This sequence encodes CASSLVYHNEQFF.

This clone was observed a handful of times. This chain joins TRBV4-3 and TRBJ2-7; 9 bases are shared with TRBD1. CDR1 and CDR2 (germline): LGHNA, YSLEER. V shed 3 bases and J 4 bases; nucleotides not matched to a gene: 4. The CDR3 extends over 14 amino acids. The CDR3 bases are TGCGCCAGCAGCCACGGGACAGGGAATTACGAGCAGTACTTC. It encodes CASSHGTGNYEQYF.

The J gene is TRBJ2-2, the V gene TRBV28; D call uncertain. Trimming pared 1 base from V and 8 bases from J, leaving 5 bases between. CDR1 is MDHEN and CDR2 is SYDVKM in the germline V gene. The CDR3 is made up of 12 amino acids. The CDR3 nucleotides are TGTGCCAGCAGTTTATCGGTGGGGGAGCTGTTTTTT. It yields the protein CASSLSVGELFF.

The chain couples TRBV18 to TRBJ2-3; TRBD2 might be the D (6 bases). CDR1 is KGHSH and CDR2 is LQKENI in the germline V gene. With 0 bases removed from V and 8 bases from J, the gap between germline ends came to 18 bases. The length of the CDR3 is 16 residues. The CDR3 nucleotides read TGTGCCAGCTCACCACCGTCTAGCGCCCGTTGGGGTACGCAGTATTTT. This codes for CASSPPSSARWGTQYF.

The chain uses TRBV7-9 and TRBJ1-3; D is perhaps TRBD1 (6 bases). V shed 5 bases and J shed 8 bases, with 16 bases lying between them. The CDR3 is made up of 14 amino acids. CDR1 SEHNR and CDR2 FQNEAQ come from the germline V gene (reference sequence). Written as DNA, the CDR3 is TGTGCCAGCAGCCAAACAGGGTCTAGAGACACCATATATTTT. This encodes CASSQTGSRDTIYF. The variable domain in full, with the rest retrieved from reference TRBV7-9 and TRBJ1-3, is DTGVSQNPRHKITKRGQNVTFRCDPISEHNRLYWYRQTLGQGPEFLTYFQNEAQLEKSRLLSDRFSAERPKGSFSTLEIQRTEQGDSAMYLCASSQTGSRDTIYFGEGSWLTVV.

This chain connects TRBV7-9 to TRBJ2-7; 13 positions match TRBD2. The CDR3 contains 15 residues. V gave up 0 bases and J gave up 7 bases; unmatched junction bases: 3. Germline-derived CDR1 and CDR2 are SEHNR and FQNEAQ (reference sequence). The CDR3 loop is CASSLAGLAGVEQYF. In DNA, the CDR3 is TGTGCCAGCAGCTTAGCTGGACTAGCGGGAGTTGAGCAGTACTTC.

The rearrangement joins TRBV6-5 to TRBJ2-7, with 12 bases identical to TRBD2. This CDR3 is built from 16 residues. CDR1 and CDR2 (germline): MNHEY, SVGAGI. With 0 bases clipped from V and 7 bases from J, the junction kept 7 bases outside the gene matches. CDR3 protein: CASSYSLAGGPREQYF. The CDR3, as DNA: TGTGCCAGCAGTTACTCTCTAGCGGGAGGGCCTCGGGAGCAGTACTTC.

CDR3 sequence reads: CASSLPALLGTQYF. The CDR3 DNA is TGTGCCAGCAGCCTCCCAGCCTTACTAGGGACCCAGTACTTC. The chain combines TRBV7-9 with TRBJ2-5; D is possibly TRBD2 (5 bases). Germline V lookup: CDR1 SEHNR, CDR2 FQNEAQ (reference sequence). The CDR3 runs 14 residues. Trimming took 5 bases from V and 7 from J, leaving 17 bases between them.

This clone has a single count. CDR3 residues: CASSEFAGRTDTQYF. CDR3 sequence (DNA): TGTGCCAGCAGTGAATTCGCGGGGCGCACAGATACGCAGTATTTT. The chain combines TRBV6-1 with TRBJ2-3; D possibly corresponds to TRBD2 (6 bases). Germline CDR1 and CDR2: MNHNS and SASEGT. This CDR3 has 15 amino acids. Deletions cut 2 bases from V and 1 base from J, with 10 bases between.

This chain links TRBV7-9 with TRBJ2-5; the match to TRBD2 covers 8 bases. Germline V gives CDR1 SEHNR, CDR2 FQNEAQ (reference sequence). The CDR3 extends over 14 amino acids. The J segment lost 3 bases and the V segment lost 5 bases, leaving 5 bases of the junction unmatched. The CDR3 loop is CASSPIAGKETQYF. The CDR3 DNA follows: TGTGCCAGCAGCCCGATAGCGGGGAAAGAGACCCAGTACTTC.

J is TRBJ1-2 and V is TRBV4-3; TRBD1 might be the D (5 bases). Looked up from germline, CDR1 is LGHNA and CDR2 is YSLEER. The V end lost 2 bases, the J end lost 3 bases, and 13 bases lay between the germline ends. The CDR3 runs to 15 residues. The chain's CDR3 is CASSQRPTDYYGYTF. The CDR3 DNA sequence: TGCGCCAGCAGCCAACGCCCGACAGACTACTATGGCTACACCTTC.

This chain joins TRBV19 and TRBJ2-4, with TRBD2 identical over 9 bases. Losses at the gene ends were 1 base for V and 9 bases for J; bases not matched to a gene: 4. The CDR3 contains 14 residues. The germline V gene encodes CDR1 LNHDA and CDR2 SQIVND (reference sequence). CDR3 bases: TGTGCCAGTAGTATAGTAACTAGCGGGTCCATTCAGTACTTC. The encoded protein is CASSIVTSGSIQYF. The whole variable domain, remainder taken from reference TRBV19 and TRBJ2-4, is DGGITQSPKYLFRKEGQNVTLSCEQNLNHDAMYWYRQDPGQGLRLIYYSQIVNDFQKGDIAEGYSVSREKKESFPLTVTSAQKNPTAFYLCASSIVTSGSIQYFGAGTRLSVL.

This clone has only one observation. This chain links TRBV28 with TRBJ1-2; 7 bases align to TRBD1. Germline values: CDR1 MDHEN, CDR2 SYDVKM. The junction had 6 bases not matched to a gene; V was cut back by 2 bases and J by 6 bases. The CDR3 length is 14 residues. The CDR3 reads CASSLPFTGDGYTF. CDR3 DNA sequence: TGTGCCAGCAGTTTACCGTTCACAGGGGATGGCTACACCTTC.

This chain connects TRBV7-7 to TRBJ2-2; 9 bases align to TRBD1. The length of the CDR3 is 15 residues. Germline trimming cut 5 bases from V and 4 bases from J; bases unmatched to any gene: 5. Germline assignment: CDR1 SSHAT and CDR2 FNYEAQ (reference sequence). The DNA for the CDR3 is TGTGCCAGCAGCGAAGGGGGACAGGGCACCGGGGAGCTGTTTTTT. It specifies CASSEGGQGTGELFF. The full variable domain, rest sourced from reference TRBV7-7 and TRBJ2-2, is GAGVSQSPRYKVTKRGQDVTLRCDPISSHATLYWYQQALGQGPEFLTYFNYEAQPDKSGLPSDRFSAERPEGSISTLTIQRTEQRDSAMYRCASSEGGQGTGELFFGEGSRLTVL.

This chain connects TRBV5-6 to TRBJ2-3; D is undetermined. V lost 1 base and J 4 bases, leaving 7 bases between the germline ends. The length of the CDR3 is 13 residues. CDR1 SGHDT and CDR2 YYEEEE come from the germline V gene. For the CDR3, the DNA is TGTGCCAGCAGCTTGTTAGCCGCAGATACGCAGTATTTT. It specifies CASSLLAADTQYF.

The V and J genes are TRBV28 and TRBJ1-4; 9 bases line up with TRBD1. With 7 bases clipped from V and 9 bases from J, the junction kept 9 bases outside the gene matches. The CDR3 runs to 14 residues. CDR1 is MDHEN and CDR2 is SYDVKM in the germline V gene. The CDR3 is CASTPGTGRKKLFF. The CDR3 DNA is TGTGCCAGCACCCCCGGGACAGGGAGGAAAAAACTGTTTTTT.

The chain links TRBV10-2 to TRBJ1-6, with D uncertain. The V end was cut by 2 bases, the J end by 0 bases, with 14 bases between. Germline loops: CDR1 WSHSY, CDR2 SAAADI. The length of the CDR3 is 18 residues. This CDR3 is CASSELGTRSSYNSPLHF. The CDR3 nucleotides are TGCGCCAGCAGTGAGCTCGGCACTAGGAGCTCCTATAATTCACCCCTCCACTTT.

The chain joins TRBV27 to TRBJ1-5, with a possible D match to TRBD1 (5 bases). Germline V gene lookup returns CDR1 MNHEY and CDR2 SMNVEV (reference sequence). Trimming removed 5 bases from V and 7 bases from J, with 15 bases in between. The CDR3 totals 14 residues. The CDR3 protein is CASSPQGFDQPQHF. The CDR3 coding sequence is TGTGCCAGCAGTCCCCAGGGCTTTGACCAGCCCCAGCATTTT.

The chain couples TRBV6-5 to TRBJ1-3; tentatively, D is TRBD1 (5 bases). The CDR3 covers 13 residues. Per germline, CDR1 MNHEY and CDR2 SVGAGI. The V gene lost 8 bases and the J gene lost 2 bases, with 10 bases spanning the gap. The CDR3 sequence: CASGTYAGNTIYF. The CDR3 DNA reads as TGTGCCAGCGGGACTTACGCTGGAAACACCATATATTTT.